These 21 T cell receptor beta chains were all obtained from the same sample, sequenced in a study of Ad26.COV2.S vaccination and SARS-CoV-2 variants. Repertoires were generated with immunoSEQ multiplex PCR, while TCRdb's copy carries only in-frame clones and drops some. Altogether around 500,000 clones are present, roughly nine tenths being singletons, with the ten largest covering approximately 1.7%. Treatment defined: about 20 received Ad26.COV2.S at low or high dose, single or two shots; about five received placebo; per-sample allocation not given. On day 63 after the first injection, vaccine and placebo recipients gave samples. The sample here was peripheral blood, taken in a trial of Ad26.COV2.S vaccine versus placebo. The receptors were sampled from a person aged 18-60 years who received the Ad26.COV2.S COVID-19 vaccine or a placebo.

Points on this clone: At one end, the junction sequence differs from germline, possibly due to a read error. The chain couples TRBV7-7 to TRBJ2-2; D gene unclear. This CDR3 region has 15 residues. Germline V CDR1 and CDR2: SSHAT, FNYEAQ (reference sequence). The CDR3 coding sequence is TGTGCTAGCAGCTTCACCGGCCCCGGTACCGGGGAGCTGTTTTTT. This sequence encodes CASSFTGPGTGELFF. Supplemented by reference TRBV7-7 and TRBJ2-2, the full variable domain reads GAGVSQSPRYKVTKRGQDVTLRCDPISSHATLYWYQQALGQGPEFLTYFNYEAQPDKSGLPSDRFSAERPEGSISTLTIQRTEQRDSAMYRCASSFTGPGTGELFFGEGSRLTVL.

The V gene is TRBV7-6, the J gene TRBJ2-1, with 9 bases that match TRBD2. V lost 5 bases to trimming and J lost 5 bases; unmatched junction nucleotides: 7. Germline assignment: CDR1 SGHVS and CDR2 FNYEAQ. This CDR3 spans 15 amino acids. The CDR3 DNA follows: TGTGCCAGCAGCGATCTAGCGGGATTAAACAATGAGCAGTTCTTC. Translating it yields CASSDLAGLNNEQFF.

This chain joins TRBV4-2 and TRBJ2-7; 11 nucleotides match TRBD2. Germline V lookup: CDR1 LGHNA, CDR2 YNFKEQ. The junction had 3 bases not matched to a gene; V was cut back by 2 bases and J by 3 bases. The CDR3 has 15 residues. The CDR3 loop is CASSQTSGGVYEQYF. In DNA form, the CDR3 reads TGTGCCAGCAGCCAAACTAGCGGGGGCGTCTACGAGCAGTACTTC.

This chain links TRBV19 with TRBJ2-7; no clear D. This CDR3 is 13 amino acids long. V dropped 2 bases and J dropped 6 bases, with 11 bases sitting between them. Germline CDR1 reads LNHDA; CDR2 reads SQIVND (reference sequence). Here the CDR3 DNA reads TGTGCCAGTAGTATATCACACAAGTCCGAGCAGTACTTC. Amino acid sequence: CASSISHKSEQYF.

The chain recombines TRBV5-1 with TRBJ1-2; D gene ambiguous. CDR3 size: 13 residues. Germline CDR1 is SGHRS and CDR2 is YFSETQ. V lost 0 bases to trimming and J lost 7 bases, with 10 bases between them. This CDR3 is CASSLEGFGGYTF. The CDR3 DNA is TGCGCCAGCAGCTTGGAAGGGTTCGGTGGCTACACCTTC.

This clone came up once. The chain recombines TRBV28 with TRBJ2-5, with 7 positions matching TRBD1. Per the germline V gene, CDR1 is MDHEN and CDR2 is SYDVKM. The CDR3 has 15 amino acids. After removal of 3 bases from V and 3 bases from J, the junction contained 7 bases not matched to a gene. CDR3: CASSLFGQAKETQYF. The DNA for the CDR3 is TGTGCCAGCAGTTTGTTCGGACAGGCCAAAGAGACCCAGTACTTC.

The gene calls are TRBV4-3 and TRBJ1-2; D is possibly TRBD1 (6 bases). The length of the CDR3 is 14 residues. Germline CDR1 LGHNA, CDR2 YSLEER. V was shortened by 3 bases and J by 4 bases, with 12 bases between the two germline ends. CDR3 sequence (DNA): TGCGCCAGCAGCCAGGGGGGGCTCAGCTATGGCTACACCTTC. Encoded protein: CASSQGGLSYGYTF.

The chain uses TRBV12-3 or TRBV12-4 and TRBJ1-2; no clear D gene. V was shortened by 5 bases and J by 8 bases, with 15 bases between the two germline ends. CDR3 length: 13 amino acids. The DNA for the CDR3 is TGTGCCAGCAGTACCGAGACCAGTCAGGGCTACACCTTC. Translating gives CASSTETSQGYTF.

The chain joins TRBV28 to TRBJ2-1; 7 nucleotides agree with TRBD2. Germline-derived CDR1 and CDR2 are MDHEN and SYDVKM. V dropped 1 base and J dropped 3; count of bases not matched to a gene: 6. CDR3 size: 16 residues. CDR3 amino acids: CASSLSRERDYNEQFF. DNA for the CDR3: TGTGCCAGCAGTTTATCGCGGGAGCGGGACTACAATGAGCAGTTCTTC.

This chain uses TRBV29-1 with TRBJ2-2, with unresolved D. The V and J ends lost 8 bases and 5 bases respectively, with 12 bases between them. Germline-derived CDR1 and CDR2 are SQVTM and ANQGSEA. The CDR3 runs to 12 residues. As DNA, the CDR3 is TGCAGCACTGAGAGTGGAACCGGGGAGCTGTTTTTT. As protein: CSTESGTGELFF.

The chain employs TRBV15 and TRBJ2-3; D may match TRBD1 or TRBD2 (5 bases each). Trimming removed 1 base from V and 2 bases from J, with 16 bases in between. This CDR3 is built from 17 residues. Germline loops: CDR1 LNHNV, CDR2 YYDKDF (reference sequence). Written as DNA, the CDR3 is TGTGCCACCAGCAGAGGTACTGCCGGGACCTACACAGATACGCAGTATTTT. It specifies CATSRGTAGTYTDTQYF.

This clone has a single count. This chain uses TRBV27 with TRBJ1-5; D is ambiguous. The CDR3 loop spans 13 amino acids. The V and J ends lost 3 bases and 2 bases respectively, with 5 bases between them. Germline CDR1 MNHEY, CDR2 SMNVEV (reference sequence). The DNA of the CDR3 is TGTGCCAGCAGTTTTTACGGCAATCAGCCCCAGCATTTT. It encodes CASSFYGNQPQHF.

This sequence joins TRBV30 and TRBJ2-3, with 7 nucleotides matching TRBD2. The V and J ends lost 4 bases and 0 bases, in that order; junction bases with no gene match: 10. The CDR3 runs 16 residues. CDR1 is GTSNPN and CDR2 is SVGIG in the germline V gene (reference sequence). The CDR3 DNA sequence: TGTGCCTGGAACCCCGGGACTACCCTTAGCACAGATACGCAGTATTTT. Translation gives CAWNPGTTLSTDTQYF.

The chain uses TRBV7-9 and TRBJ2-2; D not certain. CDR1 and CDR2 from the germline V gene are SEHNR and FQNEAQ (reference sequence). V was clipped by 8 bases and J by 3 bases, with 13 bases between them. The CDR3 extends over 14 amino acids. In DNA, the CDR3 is TGTGCCAGCTCTAGGGAAGGTCACACCGGGGAGCTGTTTTTT. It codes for CASSREGHTGELFF. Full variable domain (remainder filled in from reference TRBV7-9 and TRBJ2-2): DTGVSQNPRHKITKRGQNVTFRCDPISEHNRLYWYRQTLGQGPEFLTYFQNEAQLEKSRLLSDRFSAERPKGSFSTLEIQRTEQGDSAMYLCASSREGHTGELFFGEGSRLTVL.

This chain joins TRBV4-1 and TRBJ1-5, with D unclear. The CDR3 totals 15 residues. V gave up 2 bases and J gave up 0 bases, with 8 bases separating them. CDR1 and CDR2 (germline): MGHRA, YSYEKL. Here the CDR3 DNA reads TGCGCCAGCAGCCAACACTACAGTAGCAATCAGCCCCAGCATTTT. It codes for CASSQHYSSNQPQHF.

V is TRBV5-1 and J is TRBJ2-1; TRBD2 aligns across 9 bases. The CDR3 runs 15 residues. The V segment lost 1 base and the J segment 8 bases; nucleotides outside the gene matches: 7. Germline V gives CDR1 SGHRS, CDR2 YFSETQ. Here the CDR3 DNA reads TGCGCCAGCAGCTTGCCGGGACTAGCATCGCATGAGCAGTTCTTC. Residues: CASSLPGLASHEQFF.

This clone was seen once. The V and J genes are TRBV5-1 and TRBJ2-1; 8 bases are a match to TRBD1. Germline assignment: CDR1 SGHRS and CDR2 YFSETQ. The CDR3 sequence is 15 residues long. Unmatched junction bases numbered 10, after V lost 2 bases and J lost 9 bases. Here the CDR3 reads CASSFGTGGSGEQFF. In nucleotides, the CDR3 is TGCGCCAGCAGCTTCGGGACAGGAGGGTCGGGTGAGCAGTTCTTC.

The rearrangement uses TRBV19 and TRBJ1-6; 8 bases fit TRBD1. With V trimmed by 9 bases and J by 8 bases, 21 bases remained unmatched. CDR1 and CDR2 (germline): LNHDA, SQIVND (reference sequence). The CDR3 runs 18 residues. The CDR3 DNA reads TGTGCCAGCCGCCCGCAAGGACAGGGAATGGATTGGGATTCACCCCTCCACTTT. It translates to CASRPQGQGMDWDSPLHF.

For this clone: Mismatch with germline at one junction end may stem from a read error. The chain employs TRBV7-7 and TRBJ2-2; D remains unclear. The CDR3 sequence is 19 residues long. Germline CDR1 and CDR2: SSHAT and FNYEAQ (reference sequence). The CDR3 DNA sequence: TGTGCTAGCAGCTTAGCCCCCACGTTGGGCATTCCAGTCACCGGGGAGCTGTTTTTT. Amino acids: CASSLAPTLGIPVTGELFF.

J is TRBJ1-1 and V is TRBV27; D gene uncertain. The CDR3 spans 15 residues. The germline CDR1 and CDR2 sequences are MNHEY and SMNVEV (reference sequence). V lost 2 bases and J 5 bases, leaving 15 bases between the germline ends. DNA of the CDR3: TGTGCCAGCAGTTTACATCCCCAGGCGAGGACTGAAGCTTTCTTT. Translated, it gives CASSLHPQARTEAFF.

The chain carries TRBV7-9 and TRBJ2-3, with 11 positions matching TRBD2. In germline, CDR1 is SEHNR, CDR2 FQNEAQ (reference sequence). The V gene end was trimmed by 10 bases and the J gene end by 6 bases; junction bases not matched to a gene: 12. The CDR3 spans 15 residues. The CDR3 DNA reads TGTGCCACGACTCGACTAGCGGGATTCACTGATACGCAGTATTTT. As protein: CATTRLAGFTDTQYF.